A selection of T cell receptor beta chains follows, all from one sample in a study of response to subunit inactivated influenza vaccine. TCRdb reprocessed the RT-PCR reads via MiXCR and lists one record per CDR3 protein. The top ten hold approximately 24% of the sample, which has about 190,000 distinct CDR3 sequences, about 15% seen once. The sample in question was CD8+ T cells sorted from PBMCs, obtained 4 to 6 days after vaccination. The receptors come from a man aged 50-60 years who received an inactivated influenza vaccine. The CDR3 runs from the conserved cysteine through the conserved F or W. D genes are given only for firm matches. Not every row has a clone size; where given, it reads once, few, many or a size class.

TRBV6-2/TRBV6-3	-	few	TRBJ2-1	CASSYSMQDYNEQFF	TGTGCCAGCAGTTACTCGATGCAGGATTACAATGAGCAGTTCTTC
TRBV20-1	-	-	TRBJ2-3	CSAEGLVSVSDADTQYF	TGCAGTGCCGAGGGGCTAGTAAGTGTTTCGGACGCAGATACGCAGTATTTT
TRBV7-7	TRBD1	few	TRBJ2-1	CASSSGQGSANEQFF	TGTGCTAGCAGCTCGGGACAGGGATCCGCCAATGAGCAGTTCTTC
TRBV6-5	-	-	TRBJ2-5	CASSYSNSPRETQYF	TGTGCCAGCAGTTACTCGAATTCCCCCCGGGAGACCCAGTACTTC
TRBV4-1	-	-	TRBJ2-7	CASSQFTGTSYEQYF	TGCGCCAGCAGCCAATTTACAGGAACCTCCTACGAGCAGTACTTC
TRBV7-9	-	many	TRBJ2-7	CASSPVGSRYEQYF	TGTGCCAGCAGCCCCGTAGGTAGCCGGTACGAGCAGTACTTC
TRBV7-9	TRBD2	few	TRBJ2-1	CASSLLAGGRNEQFF	TGTGCCAGCAGCTTACTAGCGGGAGGGCGAAATGAGCAGTTCTTC
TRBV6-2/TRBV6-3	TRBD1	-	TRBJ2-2	CASTQGAGELFF	TGTGCCAGCACCCAGGGGGCCGGGGAGCTGTTTTTT
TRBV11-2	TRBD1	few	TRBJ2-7	CATGTGVVYEQYF	TGTGCCACCGGGACAGGGGTTGTTTACGAGCAGTACTTC
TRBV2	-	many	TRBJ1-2	CASSSGTPLYYGYTF	TGTGCCAGCAGTTCCGGGACACCTCTCTACTATGGCTACACCTTC
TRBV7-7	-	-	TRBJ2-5	CASGLGAAEQETQYF	TGTGCCAGCGGCTTAGGTGCAGCGGAACAAGAGACCCAGTACTTC
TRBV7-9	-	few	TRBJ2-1	CASSLEVRVTSYNEQFF	TGTGCCAGCAGCTTAGAGGTTAGGGTCACCTCCTACAATGAGCAGTTCTTC
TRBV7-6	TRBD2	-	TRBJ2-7	CASSRGTSGGLEQYF	TGTGCCAGCAGTCGTGGGACTAGCGGGGGCCTCGAGCAGTACTTC
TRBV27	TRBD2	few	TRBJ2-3	CASSPKAGGPADTQYF	TGTGCCAGCAGTCCTAAAGCGGGGGGGCCCGCAGATACGCAGTATTTT
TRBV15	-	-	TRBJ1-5	CATSSSGKGLQPQHF	TGTGCCACCAGCAGCTCAGGGAAAGGTTTGCAGCCCCAGCATTTT
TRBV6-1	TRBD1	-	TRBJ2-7	CASSEWDRGPYEQYF	TGTGCCAGCAGTGAATGGGACAGGGGGCCCTACGAGCAGTACTTC
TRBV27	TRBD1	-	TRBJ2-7	CASSLSSGGSHEQYF	TGTGCCAGCAGTTTATCGTCAGGGGGCTCACACGAGCAGTACTTC
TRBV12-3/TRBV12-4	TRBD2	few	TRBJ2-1	CASSSRLAYNEQFF	TGTGCCAGCAGTTCCAGACTAGCTTACAATGAGCAGTTCTTC
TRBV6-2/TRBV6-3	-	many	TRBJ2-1	CASSPKSHYNEQFF	TGTGCCAGCAGTCCAAAAAGCCATTACAATGAGCAGTTCTTC
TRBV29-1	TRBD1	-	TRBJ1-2	CSAPQGEVYGYTF	TGCAGCGCTCCACAGGGGGAGGTCTATGGCTACACCTTC
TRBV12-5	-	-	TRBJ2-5	CASGYQETQYF	TGTGCTAGTGGTTACCAAGAGACCCAGTACTTC
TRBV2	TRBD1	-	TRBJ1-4	CASEGQGALATNEKLFF	TGTGCCAGCGAGGGACAGGGGGCTCTAGCAACTAATGAAAAACTGTTTTTT
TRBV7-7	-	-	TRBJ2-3	CASSLSLNPTDTQYF	TGTGCTAGCAGCTTATCCCTAAACCCCACAGATACGCAGTATTTT
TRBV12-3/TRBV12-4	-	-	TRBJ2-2	CASSLGQPGTGELFF	TGTGCCAGCAGTTTAGGACAGCCGGGCACCGGGGAGCTGTTTTTT
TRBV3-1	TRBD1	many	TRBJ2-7	CASSEGQGFYEQYF	TGTGCCAGCAGCGAAGGACAGGGTTTCTACGAGCAGTACTTC
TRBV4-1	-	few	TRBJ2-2	CASSQGRGWDTGELFF	TGCGCCAGCAGCCAAGGAAGGGGGTGGGACACCGGGGAGCTGTTTTTT
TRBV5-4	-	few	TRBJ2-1	CASSLKGGGLDLAGNEQFF	TGTGCCAGCAGCTTGAAGGGGGGAGGACTAGATTTGGCAGGCAATGAGCAGTTCTTC
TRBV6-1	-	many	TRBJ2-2	CASSPGADTGELFF	TGTGCCAGCAGTCCAGGGGCCGACACCGGGGAGCTGTTTTTT
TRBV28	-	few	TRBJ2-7	CASSFSGEQYF	TGTGCCAGCAGTTTTTCCGGTGAGCAGTACTTC
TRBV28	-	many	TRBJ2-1	CASSFRYEQFF	TGTGCCAGCAGTTTTAGGTATGAGCAGTTCTTC
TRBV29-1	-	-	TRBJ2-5	CSVDGSLTEETQYF	TGCAGCGTTGATGGCAGCCTAACAGAAGAGACCCAGTACTTC
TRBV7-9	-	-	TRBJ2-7	CASSRGTTAEQYF	TGTGCCAGCAGCAGAGGAACGACGGCCGAGCAGTACTTC
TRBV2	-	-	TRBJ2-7	CASKGQTGPSYEQYF	TGTGCCAGCAAGGGTCAAACAGGGCCTTCCTACGAGCAGTACTTC
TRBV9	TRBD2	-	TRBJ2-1	CASSVGGGVNEQFF	TGTGCCAGCAGCGTGGGCGGGGGGGTCAATGAGCAGTTCTTC
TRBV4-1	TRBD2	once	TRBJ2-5	CASSQIRGGRETQYF	TGCGCCAGCAGCCAAATACGGGGGGGCCGAGAGACCCAGTACTTC
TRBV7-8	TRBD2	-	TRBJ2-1	CASSPSGRLYNEQFF	TGTGCCAGCAGCCCTAGCGGGAGGTTGTACAATGAGCAGTTCTTC
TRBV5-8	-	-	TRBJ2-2	CASSFTGKSGELFF	TGTGCCAGCAGCTTTACAGGGAAATCCGGGGAGCTGTTTTTT
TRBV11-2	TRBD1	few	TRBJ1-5	CASSLVFGTGSLNQPQHF	TGTGCCAGCAGCTTAGTCTTCGGGACAGGGTCCCTCAATCAGCCCCAGCATTTT
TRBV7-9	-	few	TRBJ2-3	CASSLLQSSTDTQYF	TGTGCCAGCAGCTTACTCCAGTCTAGCACAGATACGCAGTATTTT
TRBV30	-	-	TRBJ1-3	CAWSVQYTIYF	TGTGCCTGGAGTGTACAGTACACCATATATTTT
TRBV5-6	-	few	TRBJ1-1	CASSPVGPAEAFF	TGTGCCAGCAGCCCAGTAGGGCCTGCCGAAGCTTTCTTT
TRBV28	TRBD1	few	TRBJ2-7	CASSMTGYREQYF	TGTGCCAGCAGTATGACAGGGTACCGGGAGCAGTACTTC
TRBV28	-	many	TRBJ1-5	CASTEDSYSNQPQHF	TGTGCCAGCACCGAGGACAGCTATAGCAATCAGCCCCAGCATTTT
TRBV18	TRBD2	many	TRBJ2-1	CATKGSGTIYNEQFF	TGTGCCACCAAAGGTAGCGGGACTATCTACAATGAGCAGTTCTTC
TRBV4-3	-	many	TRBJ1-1	CASSHLPRGQHEAFF	TGCGCCAGCAGCCACCTTCCCCGGGGCCAACATGAAGCTTTCTTT
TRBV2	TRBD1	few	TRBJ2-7	CASSGDRIGEQYF	TGTGCCAGCAGCGGGGACAGGATAGGTGAGCAGTACTTC
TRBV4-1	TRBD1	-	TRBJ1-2	CASSQVGTGRRHGYTF	TGCGCCAGCAGCCAAGTGGGGACAGGAAGGAGGCATGGCTACACCTTC
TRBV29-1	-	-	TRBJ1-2	CSARRAADNYGYTF	TGCAGCGCCCGAAGGGCGGCCGATAACTATGGCTACACCTTC
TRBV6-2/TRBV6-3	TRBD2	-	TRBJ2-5	CASSYRLAGYQETQYF	TGTGCCAGCAGTTACCGTCTAGCGGGGTACCAAGAGACCCAGTACTTC
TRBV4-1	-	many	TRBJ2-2	CASSLMSGTGELFF	TGCGCCAGCAGCCTGATGTCCGGAACCGGGGAGCTGTTTTTT